The rows below give T cell receptor beta chains drawn from one sample of a study of technical replicates of blood from a handful of donors. The repertoire was sequenced with immunoSEQ multiplex PCR; TCRdb's copy has only in-frame clones and lacks some. The sample has about 64,000 clones; about 88% are singletons. The specimen was PBMCs. These receptors came from a human donor in good health. Some clones in this sample may be carry-over from other donors' samples. Both conserved end residues are part of each CDR3. Each record gives: V gene, J gene, D gene, clone size, CDR3 protein, CDR3 DNA. D genes are given only for firm matches. Some rows have no size entry. The others give once, few or many, or a class for an expanded clone.

>TRBV11-2|TRBJ1-1|TRBD1|NA
CASSLGRGGSGNTEAFF
TGTGCCAGCAGCTTAGGCCGAGGGGGCTCCGGGAACACTGAAGCTTTCTTT
>TRBV2|TRBJ2-4|NA|NA
CASSEASVQYF
TGTGCCAGCAGTGAGGCTTCTGTTCAGTACTTC
>TRBV29-1|TRBJ2-7|NA|once
CSVEDYSYEQYF
TGCAGCGTTGAAGACTACTCCTACGAGCAGTACTTC
>TRBV2|TRBJ2-7|NA|NA
CASRTGSYEQYF
TGTGCCAGCAGGACAGGTTCCTACGAGCAGTACTTC
>TRBV5-1|TRBJ1-6|NA|few
CASSLLGHDNSPLHF
TGCGCCAGCAGCTTGCTGGGACACGATAATTCACCCCTCCACTTT
>TRBV19|TRBJ2-1|NA|NA
CASSIGALGIGQFF
TGTGCCAGTAGTATTGGGGCTCTTGGGATTGGACAGTTCTTC
>TRBV7-6|TRBJ1-5|NA|few
CASSKLNQPQHF
TGTGCCAGCAGCAAACTCAATCAGCCCCAGCATTTT
>TRBV7-8|TRBJ1-5|NA|once
CASSLDRWGNQPQHF
TGTGCCAGCAGCTTAGACAGGTGGGGCAATCAGCCCCAGCATTTT
>TRBV25-1|TRBJ2-3|NA|NA
CASSEQSTDTQYF
TGTGCCAGCAGTGAGCAGAGCACAGATACGCAGTATTTT
>TRBV7-2|TRBJ2-1|TRBD2|NA
CASSLVSGRDYNEQFF
TGTGCCAGCAGCTTAGTTAGCGGGAGGGACTACAATGAGCAGTTCTTC
>TRBV4-3|TRBJ1-2|NA|NA
CASSQFIGLYGYTF
TGCGCCAGCAGCCAATTTATCGGTCTCTATGGCTACACCTTC
>TRBV7-6|TRBJ2-7|TRBD1|NA
CASSLRQGGKNEQYF
TGTGCCAGCAGCTTACGACAGGGGGGCAAGAACGAGCAGTACTTC
>TRBV4-1|TRBJ1-3|TRBD1|once
CASSRTGTGSGNTIYF
TGCGCCAGCAGCCGTACCGGGACAGGCTCGGGAAACACCATATATTTT
>TRBV18|TRBJ2-2|NA|NA
CASSLPGARPGELFF
TGTGCCAGCTCACTTCCTGGGGCCCGCCCCGGGGAGCTGTTTTTT
>TRBV5-5|TRBJ2-5|NA|NA
CASSLARETQYF
TGTGCCAGCAGCTTGGCCCGGGAGACCCAGTACTTC
>TRBV7-2|TRBJ2-7|TRBD1|NA
CASSGKDRSEQYF
TGTGCCAGCAGCGGGAAGGACAGGAGCGAGCAGTACTTC
>TRBV7-2|TRBJ2-7|TRBD2|NA
CASSLKKKAGAYEQYF
TGTGCCAGCAGCTTAAAGAAGAAAGCGGGAGCTTACGAGCAGTACTTC
>TRBV5-1|TRBJ2-1|TRBD2|medium-sized
CASTLAGGYNEQFF
TGCGCCAGCACCTTAGCGGGGGGCTACAATGAGCAGTTCTTC
>TRBV5-1|TRBJ2-5|TRBD2|NA
CASSSGTSRVGETQYF
TGCGCCAGCAGCTCCGGGACTAGCCGTGTCGGGGAGACCCAGTACTTC
>TRBV7-8|TRBJ2-2|NA|NA
CASSLGGQRNTGELFF
TGTGCCAGCAGCCTAGGGGGACAAAGGAACACCGGGGAGCTGTTTTTT
>TRBV7-9|TRBJ2-1|TRBD2|NA
CASSSRLAGGPGEQFF
TGTGCCAGCAGCTCCCGTCTAGCGGGAGGGCCTGGAGAGCAGTTCTTC
>TRBV7-9|TRBJ2-1|TRBD2|NA
CASSRTSGYNNEQFF
TGTGCCAGCAGCCGAACTAGCGGGTACAACAATGAGCAGTTCTTC
>TRBV4-1|TRBJ2-3|NA|NA
CASSHSPTSRGTDTQYF
TGCGCCAGCAGCCATTCCCCCACTAGCCGGGGCACAGATACGCAGTATTTT
>TRBV4-3|TRBJ1-1|NA|NA
CASSQDRQPNTEAFF
TGCGCCAGCAGCCAAGATCGACAGCCGAACACTGAAGCTTTCTTT
>TRBV6-5|TRBJ1-1|NA|NA
CASSYAGDTTEAFF
TGTGCCAGCAGTTATGCAGGGGATACCACTGAAGCTTTCTTT
>TRBV11-3|TRBJ2-3|TRBD1|NA
CASSPGQGKLSTDTQYF
TGTGCCAGCAGTCCCGGACAGGGAAAATTGAGCACAGATACGCAGTATTTT